A single TCR beta chain is shown here with its context. Its antigen is unidentified. The data were obtained in a study of post-analysis software for immune sequencing data. The study's findings and limits: Same-batch preparations were strongly co-clustered by F measure. Patients with multiple sclerosis recorded significantly lower normalized Chao1 diversity than controls, the study found. Patients used about five TRBV segments, including TRBV5-6, TRBV5-1 and TRBV20-1, more often than controls.

The library was made from cDNA and included unique molecular identifiers. Around 500,000 cDNA molecules were obtained per 1 to 10 million input T cells. TCRdb reprocessed the PCR reads with MiXCR, giving one entry per CDR3 protein. The sample has hundreds of thousands of distinct CDR3 sequences; roughly 50% are singletons. V lost 0 bases and J 3 bases, leaving 12 bases between the germline ends. The germline V gene encodes CDR1 MNHNY and CDR2 SVGAGI (reference sequence). CDR3 size: 15 residues. This sequence originates from a girl between 5 and 17 years old with multiple sclerosis. Input material: blood. This chain joins TRBV6-6 and TRBJ2-7, with a weak D call TRBD2 (5 bases). The CDR3 nucleotides read TGTGCCAGCAGTTACTCGACGGGGTCCGGCTACGAGCAGTACTTC. Its protein is CASSYSTGSGYEQYF.